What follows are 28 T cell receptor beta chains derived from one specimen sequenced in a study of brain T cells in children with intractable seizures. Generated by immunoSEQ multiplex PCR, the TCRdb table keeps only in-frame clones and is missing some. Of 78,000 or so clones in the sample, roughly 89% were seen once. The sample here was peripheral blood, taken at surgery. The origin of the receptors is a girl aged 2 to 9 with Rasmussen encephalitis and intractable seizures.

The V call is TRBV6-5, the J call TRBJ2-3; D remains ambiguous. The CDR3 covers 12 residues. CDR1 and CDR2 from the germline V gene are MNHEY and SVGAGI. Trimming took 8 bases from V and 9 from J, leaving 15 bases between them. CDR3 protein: CASLAGTDTQYF. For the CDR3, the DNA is TGTGCCAGCTTGGCCGGAACCGACACGCAGTATTTT.

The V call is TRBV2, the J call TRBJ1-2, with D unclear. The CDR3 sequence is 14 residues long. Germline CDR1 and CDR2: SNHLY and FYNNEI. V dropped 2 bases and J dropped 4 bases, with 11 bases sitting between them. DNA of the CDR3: TGTGCCAGCAGTGAAATGGGTATTTCCTATGGCTACACCTTC. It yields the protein CASSEMGISYGYTF.

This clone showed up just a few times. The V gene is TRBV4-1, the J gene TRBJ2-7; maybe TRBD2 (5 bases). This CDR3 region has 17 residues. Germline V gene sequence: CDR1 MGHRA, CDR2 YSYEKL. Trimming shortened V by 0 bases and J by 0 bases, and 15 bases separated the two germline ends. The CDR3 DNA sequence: TGCGCCAGCAGCCAAGACCCGGCAGGCACTAGCTCCTACGAGCAGTACTTC. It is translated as CASSQDPAGTSSYEQYF.

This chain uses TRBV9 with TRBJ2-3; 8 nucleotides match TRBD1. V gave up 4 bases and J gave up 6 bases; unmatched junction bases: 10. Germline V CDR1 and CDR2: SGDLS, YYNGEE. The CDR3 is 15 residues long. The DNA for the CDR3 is TGTGCCAGCAGCATAAGACAGGGGCCCAAGGATACGCAGTATTTT. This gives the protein CASSIRQGPKDTQYF.

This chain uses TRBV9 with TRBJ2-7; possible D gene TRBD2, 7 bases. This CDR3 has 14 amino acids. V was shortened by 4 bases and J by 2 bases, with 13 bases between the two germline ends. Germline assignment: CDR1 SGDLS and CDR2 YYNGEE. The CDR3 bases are TGTGCCAGCAGCACCGGGGGGCTTACCTACGAGCAGTACTTC. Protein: CASSTGGLTYEQYF.

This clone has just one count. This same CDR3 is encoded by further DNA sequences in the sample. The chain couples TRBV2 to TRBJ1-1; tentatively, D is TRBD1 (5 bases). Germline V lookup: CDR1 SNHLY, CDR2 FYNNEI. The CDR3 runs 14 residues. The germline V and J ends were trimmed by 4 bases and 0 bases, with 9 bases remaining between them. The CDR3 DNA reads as TGTGCCAGCAGTGGGGGCCGCCTGAACACTGAAGCTTTCTTT. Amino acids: CASSGGRLNTEAFF.

The chain's CDR3 is CASSWVPYEQYF. CDR3 sequence (DNA): TGTGCCAGCAGTTGGGTTCCTTACGAGCAGTACTTC. The chain carries TRBV28 and TRBJ2-7; no reliable D call. The germline V gene encodes CDR1 MDHEN and CDR2 SYDVKM. Between the trimmed V and J ends, which lost 4 bases and 4 bases, there was a span of 8 bases. The CDR3 has 12 amino acids.

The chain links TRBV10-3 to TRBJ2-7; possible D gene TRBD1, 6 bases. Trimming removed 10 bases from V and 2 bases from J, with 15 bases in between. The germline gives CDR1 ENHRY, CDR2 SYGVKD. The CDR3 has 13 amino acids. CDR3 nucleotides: TGTGCCACCACCCCAGGGGACACCTACGAGCAGTACTTC. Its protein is CATTPGDTYEQYF.

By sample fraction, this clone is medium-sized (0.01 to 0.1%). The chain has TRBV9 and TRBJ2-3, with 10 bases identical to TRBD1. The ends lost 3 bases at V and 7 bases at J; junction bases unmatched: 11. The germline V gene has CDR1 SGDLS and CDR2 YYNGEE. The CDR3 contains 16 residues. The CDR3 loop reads CASSGRQGARGNTQYF. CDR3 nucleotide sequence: TGTGCCAGCAGCGGGCGACAGGGGGCTAGGGGGAATACGCAGTATTTT.

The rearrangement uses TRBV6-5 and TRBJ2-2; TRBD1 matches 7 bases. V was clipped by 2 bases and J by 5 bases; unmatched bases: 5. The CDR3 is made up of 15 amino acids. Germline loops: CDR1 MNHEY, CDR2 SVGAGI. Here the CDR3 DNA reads TGTGCCAGCAGTTACGGTCAGGGGGAAACCGGGGAGCTGTTTTTT. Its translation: CASSYGQGETGELFF.

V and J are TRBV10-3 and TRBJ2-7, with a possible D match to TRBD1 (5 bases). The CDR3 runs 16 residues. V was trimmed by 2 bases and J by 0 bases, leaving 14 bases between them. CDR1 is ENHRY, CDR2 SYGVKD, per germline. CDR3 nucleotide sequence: TGTGCCATCAGTGAGGCTTACAGGTCCCTCTCCTACGAGCAGTACTTC. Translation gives CAISEAYRSLSYEQYF.

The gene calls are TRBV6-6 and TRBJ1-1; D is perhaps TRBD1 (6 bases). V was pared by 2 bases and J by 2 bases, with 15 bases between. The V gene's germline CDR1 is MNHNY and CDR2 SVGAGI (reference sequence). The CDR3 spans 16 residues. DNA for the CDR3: TGTGCCAGCAGTTACCTTGGACAGAGGCCTAACACTGAAGCTTTCTTT. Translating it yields CASSYLGQRPNTEAFF.

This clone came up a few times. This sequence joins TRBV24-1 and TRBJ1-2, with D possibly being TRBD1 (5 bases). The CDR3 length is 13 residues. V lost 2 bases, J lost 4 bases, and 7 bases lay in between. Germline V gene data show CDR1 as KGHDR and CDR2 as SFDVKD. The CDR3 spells CATSDSTVYGYTF. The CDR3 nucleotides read TGTGCCACCAGTGATTCGACAGTCTATGGCTACACCTTC.

The CDR3 here is CASSLGPAGTDTQYF. The CDR3 DNA sequence: TGCGCCAGCAGCTTGGGGCCTGCGGGCACAGATACGCAGTATTTT. This chain connects TRBV5-1 to TRBJ2-3, with no clear D. Trimming pared 0 bases from V and 1 base from J, leaving 9 bases between. The germline V gene encodes CDR1 SGHRS and CDR2 YFSETQ. This CDR3 has 15 residues. The full variable domain, completed using reference TRBV5-1 and TRBJ2-3, is KAGVTQTPRYLIKTRGQQVTLSCSPISGHRSVSWYQQTPGQGLQFLFEYFSETQRNKGNFPGRFSGRQFSNSRSEMNVSTLELGDSALYLCASSLGPAGTDTQYFGPGTRLTVL.

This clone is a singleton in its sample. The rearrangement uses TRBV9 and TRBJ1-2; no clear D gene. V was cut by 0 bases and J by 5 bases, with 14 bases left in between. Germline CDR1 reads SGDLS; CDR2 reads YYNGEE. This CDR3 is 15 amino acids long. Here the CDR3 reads CASSVATGERYGYTF. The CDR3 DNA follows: TGTGCCAGCAGCGTAGCTACCGGGGAGCGGTATGGCTACACCTTC.

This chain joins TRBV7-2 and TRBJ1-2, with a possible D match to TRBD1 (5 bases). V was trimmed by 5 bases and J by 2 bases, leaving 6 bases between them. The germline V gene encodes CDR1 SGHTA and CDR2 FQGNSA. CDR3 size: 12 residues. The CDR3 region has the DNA TGTGCCAGCAGCCGGGACAACTATGGCTACACCTTC. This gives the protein CASSRDNYGYTF.

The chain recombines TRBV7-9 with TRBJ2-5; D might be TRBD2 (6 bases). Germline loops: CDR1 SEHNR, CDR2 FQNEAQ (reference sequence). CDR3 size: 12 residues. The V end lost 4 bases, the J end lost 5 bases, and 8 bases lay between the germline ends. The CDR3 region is CASSWGGETQYF. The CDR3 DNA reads TGTGCCAGCAGCTGGGGAGGTGAGACCCAGTACTTC.

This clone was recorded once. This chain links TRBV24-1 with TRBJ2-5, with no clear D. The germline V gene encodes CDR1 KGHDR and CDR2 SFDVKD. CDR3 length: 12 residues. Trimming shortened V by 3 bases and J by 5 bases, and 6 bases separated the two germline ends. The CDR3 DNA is TGTGCCACCAGTGATCCCGGTGAGACCCAGTACTTC. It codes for CATSDPGETQYF.

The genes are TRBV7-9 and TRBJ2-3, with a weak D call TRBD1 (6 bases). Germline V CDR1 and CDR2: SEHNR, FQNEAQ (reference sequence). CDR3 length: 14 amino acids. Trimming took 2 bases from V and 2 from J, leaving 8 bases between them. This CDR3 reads CASSLRTVTDTQYF. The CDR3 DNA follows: TGTGCCAGCAGCTTAAGGACAGTCACAGATACGCAGTATTTT.

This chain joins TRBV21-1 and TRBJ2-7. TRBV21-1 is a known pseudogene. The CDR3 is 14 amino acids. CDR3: CASSKVPKNYEQYF. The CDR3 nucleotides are TGTGCCAGCAGCAAAGTTCCGAAGAACTACGAGCAGTACTTC.

In DNA form, the CDR3 reads TGCGCCAGCAGTAACCTAGCGGAATCCTACAATGAGCAGTTCTTC. This gives the protein CASSNLAESYNEQFF. The rearrangement joins TRBV10-1 to TRBJ2-1; TRBD2 matches at 7 bases. Germline-derived CDR1 and CDR2 are WNHNN and SYGVQD (reference sequence). CDR3 length: 15 amino acids. V lost 5 bases to trimming and J lost 1 base; unmatched junction nucleotides: 5.

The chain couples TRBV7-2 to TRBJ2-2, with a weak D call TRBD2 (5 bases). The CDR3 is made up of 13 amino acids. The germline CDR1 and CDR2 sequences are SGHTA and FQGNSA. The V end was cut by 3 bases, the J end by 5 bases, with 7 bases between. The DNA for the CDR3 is TGTGCCAGCAGCTTCACGGGGACCGGGGAGCTGTTTTTT. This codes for CASSFTGTGELFF.

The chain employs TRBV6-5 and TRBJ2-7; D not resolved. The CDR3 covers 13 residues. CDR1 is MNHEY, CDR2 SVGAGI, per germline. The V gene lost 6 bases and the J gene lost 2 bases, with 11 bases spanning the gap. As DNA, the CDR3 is TGTGCCAGCAGGGTGACTGGCACCTACGAGCAGTACTTC. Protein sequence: CASRVTGTYEQYF.

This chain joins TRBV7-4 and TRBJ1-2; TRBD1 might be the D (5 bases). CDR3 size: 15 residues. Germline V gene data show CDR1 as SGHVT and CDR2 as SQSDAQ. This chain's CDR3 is CPSRLKGPPNYGYTF. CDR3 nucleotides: TGTCCATCCCGGTTGAAGGGACCGCCGAACTATGGCTACACCTTC.

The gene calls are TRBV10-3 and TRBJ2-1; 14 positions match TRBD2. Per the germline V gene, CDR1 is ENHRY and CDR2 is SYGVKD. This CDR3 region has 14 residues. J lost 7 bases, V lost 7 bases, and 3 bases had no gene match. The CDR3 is CAITGTSGGNEQFF. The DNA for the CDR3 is TGTGCCATCACAGGGACTAGCGGGGGAAATGAGCAGTTCTTC.

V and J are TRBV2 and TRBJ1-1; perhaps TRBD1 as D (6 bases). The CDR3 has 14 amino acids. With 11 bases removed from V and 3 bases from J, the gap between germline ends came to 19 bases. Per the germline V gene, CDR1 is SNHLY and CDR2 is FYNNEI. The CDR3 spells CAGSSRGEDTEAFF. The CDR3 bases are TGTGCCGGATCAAGCAGGGGAGAGGACACTGAAGCTTTCTTT.

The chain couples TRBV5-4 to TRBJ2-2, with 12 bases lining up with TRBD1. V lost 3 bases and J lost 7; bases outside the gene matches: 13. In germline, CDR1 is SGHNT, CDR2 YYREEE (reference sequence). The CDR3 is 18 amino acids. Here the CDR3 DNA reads TGTGCCAGCAGCTCGGGACAGGGGGCTGCCCGGCGCGACGGGGAGCTGTTTTTT. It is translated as CASSSGQGAARRDGELFF.

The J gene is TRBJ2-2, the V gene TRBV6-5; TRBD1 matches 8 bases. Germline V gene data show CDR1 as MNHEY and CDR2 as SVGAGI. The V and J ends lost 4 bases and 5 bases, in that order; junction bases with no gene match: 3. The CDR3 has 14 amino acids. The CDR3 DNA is TGTGCCAGCAGTTCAGGGGGCGCAACCGGGGAGCTGTTTTTT. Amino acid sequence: CASSSGGATGELFF.